These 21 T cell receptor beta chains were all obtained from the same sample, sequenced in a study of blood T cell repertoires in COVID-19. TCRdb's table, derived via immunoSEQ multiplex PCR, lists solely in-frame clones and lacks some. Altogether over 300,000 clones are present, around 86% being singletons, with the ten largest covering roughly 1.6%. Sequences were obtained from peripheral blood. These receptors were taken from a woman between 50 and 59 years old with acute or convalescent COVID-19.

This clone was recorded a few times. The chain is built from TRBV7-3 and TRBJ2-5; 7 bases are a match to TRBD2. Per germline, CDR1 SGHTA and CDR2 FQGTGA. Trimming cost V 7 bases and J 3 bases; bases outside gene matches: 11. This CDR3 contains 15 residues. Here the CDR3 DNA reads TGTGCCAGCACCCTAGTAGGGGCGGGGGAAGAGACCCAGTACTTC. It encodes CASTLVGAGEETQYF. Complete variable domain (other parts from reference TRBV7-3 and TRBJ2-5): GAGVSQTPSNKVTEKGKYVELRCDPISGHTALYWYRQSLGQGPEFLIYFQGTGAADDSGLPNDRFFAVRPEGSVSTLKIQRTERGDSAVYLCASTLVGAGEETQYFGPGTRLLVL.

This clone has just one count. The rearrangement uses TRBV25-1 and TRBJ2-1; 12 bases are shared with TRBD2. Unmatched junction bases numbered 10, after V lost 4 bases and J lost 3 bases. This CDR3 spans 18 amino acids. Germline lookup yields CDR1 MGHDK and CDR2 SYGVNS. Here the CDR3 DNA reads TGTGCCAGCAGTGGACTAGCGGGAGTTTCTATTCGCTACAATGAGCAGTTCTTC. Protein sequence: CASSGLAGVSIRYNEQFF.

CDR3 sequence (DNA): TGCAGCGTTGGCCGGACAGCCCTTTACTACGAGCAGTACTTC. Residues: CSVGRTALYYEQYF. This chain joins TRBV29-1 and TRBJ2-7; D is possibly TRBD1 (6 bases). Germline CDR1 reads SQVTM; CDR2 reads ANQGSEA. The CDR3 is made up of 14 amino acids. V was clipped by 4 bases and J by 3 bases, with 16 bases between them.

The chain is built from TRBV7-8 and TRBJ1-2, with unresolved D. This CDR3 is built from 13 residues. Germline loops: CDR1 SGHVS, CDR2 FQNEAQ. V gave up 5 bases and J gave up 7 bases, with 14 bases separating them. The CDR3 here is CASSQTQAGGYTF. The CDR3 DNA is TGTGCCAGCAGCCAAACCCAGGCGGGTGGCTACACCTTC.

The V gene is TRBV19, the J gene TRBJ1-4; D remains unclear. The CDR3 is 12 amino acids. Germline V CDR1 and CDR2: LNHDA, SQIVND (reference sequence). The germline V and J ends were trimmed by 5 bases and 5 bases, with 6 bases remaining between them. The CDR3 sequence: CASSGLNEKLFF. CDR3 DNA: TGTGCCAGTAGTGGACTAAATGAAAAACTGTTTTTT.

The chain joins TRBV15 to TRBJ1-1; TRBD1 aligns across 7 bases. The V and J ends lost 3 bases and 1 base, in that order; junction bases with no gene match: 2. The germline V gene has CDR1 LNHNV and CDR2 YYDKDF (reference sequence). This CDR3 region has 14 residues. In nucleotides, the CDR3 is TGTGCCACCAGCAGGACAGGGAGGAACACTGAAGCTTTCTTT. Its protein product is CATSRTGRNTEAFF.

The chain joins TRBV7-3 to TRBJ2-3, with 8 bases identical to TRBD1. CDR1 and CDR2 (germline): SGHTA, FQGTGA. Trimming took 4 bases from V and 4 from J; bases not matched to a gene: 4. The CDR3 has 14 residues. CDR3 amino acids: CASSSDRVSDTQYF. DNA of the CDR3: TGTGCCAGCAGCTCGGACAGGGTTTCAGATACGCAGTATTTT.

The chain uses TRBV30 and TRBJ1-3; D is unresolved. Trimming took off 0 bases at V and 6 bases at J, with 9 bases between the two ends. The CDR3 is 13 residues long. Germline loops: CDR1 GTSNPN, CDR2 SVGIG (reference sequence). CDR3 DNA: TGTGCCTGGAGTGTACAATACGAAAACACCATATATTTT. It specifies CAWSVQYENTIYF.

The chain combines TRBV24-1 with TRBJ2-7; a possible D gene is TRBD1 (6 bases). This CDR3 region has 15 residues. V shed 8 bases and J shed 6 bases, with 22 bases lying between them. CDR1 and CDR2 from the germline V gene are KGHDR and SFDVKD. CDR3 in amino acids: CATILQGMNWGEQYF. The CDR3 DNA reads as TGTGCCACCATACTACAGGGAATGAATTGGGGCGAGCAGTACTTC.

The V and J genes are TRBV4-3 and TRBJ1-5, with TRBD1 identical over 8 bases. Trimming took 0 bases from V and 7 from J; bases not matched to a gene: 5. The germline gives CDR1 LGHNA, CDR2 YSLEER. The CDR3 is made up of 15 amino acids. The CDR3 spells CASSQEGTGMQPQHF. CDR3 nucleotides: TGCGCCAGCAGCCAAGAGGGGACAGGAATGCAGCCCCAGCATTTT.

This clone was seen once. This sequence joins TRBV28 and TRBJ1-4, with no clear D. Trimming left V 5 bases short and J 0 bases short, with 10 bases between. Germline assignment: CDR1 MDHEN and CDR2 SYDVKM. The CDR3 covers 15 residues. CDR3 nucleotides: TGTGCCAGCAGTGCCCCAGAAGCAACTAATGAAAAACTGTTTTTT. Protein product: CASSAPEATNEKLFF.

In its sample, this clone was seen once. This sequence joins TRBV19 and TRBJ2-1; tentative D call: TRBD1 (7 bases). V was trimmed by 4 bases and J by 0 bases, leaving 19 bases between them. CDR3 size: 18 residues. The germline V gene has CDR1 LNHDA and CDR2 SQIVND (reference sequence). CDR3 coding DNA: TGTGCCAGTAGTAAACTTGGAGGAGGGGGCAGCTCCTACAATGAGCAGTTCTTC. Amino acids: CASSKLGGGGSSYNEQFF.

The rearrangement uses TRBV6-1 and TRBJ2-7; 7 positions match TRBD2. Germline lookup yields CDR1 MNHNS and CDR2 SASEGT. The CDR3 is made up of 13 amino acids. The J segment lost 4 bases and the V segment lost 1 base, leaving 1 base of the junction unmatched. CDR3 nucleotides: TGTGCCAGCAGTGAAGTGCGGGGGTACGAGCAGTACTTC. This encodes CASSEVRGYEQYF.

In this sample, this clone turned up once. In nucleotides, the CDR3 is TGCGCCAGCAGCTTGGTATTAGCGGGAGTCAATGAGCAGTTCTTC. This codes for CASSLVLAGVNEQFF. This chain joins TRBV5-1 and TRBJ2-1; 9 bases are a match to TRBD2. Germline V CDR1 and CDR2: SGHRS, YFSETQ. CDR3 length: 15 amino acids. V lost 0 bases and J lost 6; bases outside the gene matches: 4.

The V call is TRBV5-1, the J call TRBJ2-1; 13 positions match TRBD2. Trimming cost V 4 bases and J 4 bases; bases outside gene matches: 5. Germline lookup yields CDR1 SGHRS and CDR2 YFSETQ. The CDR3 has 16 residues. The CDR3 sequence: CASSETSGRSYNEQFF. The CDR3 bases are TGCGCCAGCAGCGAGACTAGCGGGAGGTCTTACAATGAGCAGTTCTTC. The full variable domain, in which reference TRBV5-1 and TRBJ2-1 provide the parts outside the CDR3, is KAGVTQTPRYLIKTRGQQVTLSCSPISGHRSVSWYQQTPGQGLQFLFEYFSETQRNKGNFPGRFSGRQFSNSRSEMNVSTLELGDSALYLCASSETSGRSYNEQFFGPGTRLTVL.

The rearrangement joins TRBV28 to TRBJ2-1, with 9 bases aligning to TRBD2. With 2 bases clipped from V and 5 bases from J, the junction kept 10 bases outside the gene matches. There are 17 residues in the CDR3. Germline V lookup: CDR1 MDHEN, CDR2 SYDVKM. The CDR3 sequence: CASSLVLSGSRNNEQFF. CDR3 sequence (DNA): TGTGCCAGCAGTTTAGTACTTAGCGGGAGTCGTAACAATGAGCAGTTCTTC.

V is TRBV11-1 and J is TRBJ2-1; 7 bases map to TRBD2. Germline lookup yields CDR1 SGHAT and CDR2 FQDESV (reference sequence). The CDR3 length is 15 residues. V gave up 3 bases and J gave up 8 bases; unmatched junction bases: 10. Here the CDR3 DNA reads TGTGCCAGCAGCTTTGAGCGGGGATGGGACCATGAGCAGTTCTTC. Encoded protein: CASSFERGWDHEQFF.

The chain recombines TRBV5-6 with TRBJ1-1; D unresolved. The CDR3 covers 14 residues. The V and J ends lost 6 bases and 1 base respectively, with 13 bases between them. CDR1 and CDR2 from the germline V gene are SGHDT and YYEEEE. The CDR3 nucleotides read TGTGCCAGCACCCCCCCCACAGCGAACACTGAAGCTTTCTTT. It is translated as CASTPPTANTEAFF.

This chain joins TRBV15 and TRBJ2-2; TRBD2 agrees at 15 bases. CDR1 is LNHNV and CDR2 is YYDKDF in the germline V gene (reference sequence). J was trimmed by 1 base and V by 1 base; bases with no gene match: 7. This CDR3 contains 20 residues. CDR3 nucleotides: TGTGCCACCAGCAGAGTCCGGACTAGCGGGAGGGAGGTGAACACCGGGGAGCTGTTTTTT. Its translation: CATSRVRTSGREVNTGELFF.

This sequence joins TRBV21-1 and TRBJ2-3; the DNA was not compared with TRBD2, the D call given in the table. TRBV21-1 constitutes a pseudogene. There are 18 residues in the CDR3. The chain's CDR3 is CASSKVFRTSGSTDTQYF. CDR3 sequence (DNA): TGTGCCAGCAGCAAAGTTTTCCGGACTAGCGGTAGCACAGATACGCAGTATTTT.

The gene calls are TRBV29-1 and TRBJ2-1, with TRBD2 matching over 9 bases. CDR1 and CDR2 (germline): SQVTM, ANQGSEA. This CDR3 spans 16 amino acids. V lost 3 bases and J lost 0; bases outside the gene matches: 6. The CDR3 DNA follows: TGCAGCGTTGAGAAGGCTAGCGGGGCCTCCTACAATGAGCAGTTCTTC. It is translated as CSVEKASGASYNEQFF.